This TCR beta chain was sequenced during a study of OX40 agonist ivuxolimab in advanced cancers. Study background: Two cutaneous melanoma patients and one hepatocellular carcinoma patient, three in all, had partial responses.

Repertoires were generated with immunoSEQ multiplex PCR, while TCRdb's copy carries only in-frame clones and drops some. The sample shows fewer than 80,000 clones, 70% to 90% of them seen only once. The CDR3 length is 14 residues. Germline CDR1 and CDR2: SGHNT and YYREEE (reference sequence). The V and J ends lost 5 bases and 2 bases respectively, with 14 bases between them. Sample: CD4+ or CD8+ T cells sorted from blood, taken in a trial of the OX40 agonist ivuxolimab. The chain uses TRBV5-4 and TRBJ2-7; tentative D call: TRBD2 (6 bases). The origin of this receptor is an adult with an advanced solid tumor such as melanoma, head and neck, liver or kidney cancer. The CDR3 spells CASSFSGRTYEQYF. The CDR3 nucleotides are TGTGCCAGCAGTTTTAGCGGTCGAACCTACGAGCAGTACTTC.